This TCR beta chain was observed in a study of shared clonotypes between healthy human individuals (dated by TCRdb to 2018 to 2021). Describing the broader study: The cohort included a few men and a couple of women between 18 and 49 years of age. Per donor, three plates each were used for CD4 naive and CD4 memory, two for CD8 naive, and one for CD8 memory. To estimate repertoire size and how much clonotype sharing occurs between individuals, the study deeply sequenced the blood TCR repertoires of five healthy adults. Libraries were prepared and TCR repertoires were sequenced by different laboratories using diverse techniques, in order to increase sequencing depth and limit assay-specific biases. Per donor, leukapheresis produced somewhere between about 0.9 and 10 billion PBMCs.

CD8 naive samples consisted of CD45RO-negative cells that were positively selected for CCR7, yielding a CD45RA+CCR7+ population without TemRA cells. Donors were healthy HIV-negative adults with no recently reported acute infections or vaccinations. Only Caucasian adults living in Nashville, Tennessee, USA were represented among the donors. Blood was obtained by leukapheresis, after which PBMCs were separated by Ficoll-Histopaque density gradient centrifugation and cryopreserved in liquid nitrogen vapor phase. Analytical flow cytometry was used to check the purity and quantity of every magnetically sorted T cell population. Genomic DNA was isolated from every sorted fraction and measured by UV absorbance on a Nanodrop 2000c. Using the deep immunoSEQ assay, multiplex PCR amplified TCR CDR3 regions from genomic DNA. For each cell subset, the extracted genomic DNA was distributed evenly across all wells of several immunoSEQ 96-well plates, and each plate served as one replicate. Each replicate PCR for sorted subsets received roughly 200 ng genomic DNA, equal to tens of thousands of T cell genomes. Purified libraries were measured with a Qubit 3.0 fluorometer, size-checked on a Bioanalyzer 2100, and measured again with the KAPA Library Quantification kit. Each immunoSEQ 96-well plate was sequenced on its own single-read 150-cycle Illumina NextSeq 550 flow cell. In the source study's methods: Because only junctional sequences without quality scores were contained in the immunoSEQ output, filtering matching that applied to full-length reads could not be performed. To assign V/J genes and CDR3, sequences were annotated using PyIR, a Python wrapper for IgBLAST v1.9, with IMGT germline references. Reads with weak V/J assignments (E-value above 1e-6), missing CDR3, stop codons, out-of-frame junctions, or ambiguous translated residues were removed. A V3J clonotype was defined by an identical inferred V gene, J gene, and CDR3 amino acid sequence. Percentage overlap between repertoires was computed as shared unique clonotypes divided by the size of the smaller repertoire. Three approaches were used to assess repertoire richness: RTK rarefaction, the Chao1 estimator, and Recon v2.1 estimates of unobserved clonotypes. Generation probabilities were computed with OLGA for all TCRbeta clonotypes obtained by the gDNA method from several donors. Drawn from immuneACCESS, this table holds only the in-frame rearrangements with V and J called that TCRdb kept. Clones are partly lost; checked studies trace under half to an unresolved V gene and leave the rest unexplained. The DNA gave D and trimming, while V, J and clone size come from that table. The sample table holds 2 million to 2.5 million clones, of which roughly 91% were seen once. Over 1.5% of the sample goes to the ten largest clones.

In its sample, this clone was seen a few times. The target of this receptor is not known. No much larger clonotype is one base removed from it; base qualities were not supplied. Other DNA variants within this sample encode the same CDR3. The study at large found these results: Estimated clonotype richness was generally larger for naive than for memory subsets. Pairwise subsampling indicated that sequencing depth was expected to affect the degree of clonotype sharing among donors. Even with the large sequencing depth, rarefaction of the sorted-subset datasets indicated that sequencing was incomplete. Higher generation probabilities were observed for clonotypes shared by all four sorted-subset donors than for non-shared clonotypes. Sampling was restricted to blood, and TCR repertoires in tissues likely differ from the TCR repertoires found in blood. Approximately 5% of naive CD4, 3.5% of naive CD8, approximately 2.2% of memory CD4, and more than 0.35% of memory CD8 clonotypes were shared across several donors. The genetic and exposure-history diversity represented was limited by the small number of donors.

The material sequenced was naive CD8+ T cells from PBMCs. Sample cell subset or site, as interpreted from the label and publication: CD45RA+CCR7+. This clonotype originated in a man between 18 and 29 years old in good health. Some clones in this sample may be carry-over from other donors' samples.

The DNA sequence is as follows: TGTGCCAGCAGTTTACTTGGCAATCAGCCCCAGCATTTT. The translation is CASSLLGNQPQHF. Recombination linked TRBV27 to TRBJ1-5; the D gene identity is not certain. From a lookup of the germline V gene (reference sequence), CDR1 and CDR2 are MNHEY and SMNVEV. Cut back by 2 bases and 2 bases, the V and J ends lie 4 bases apart. The CDR3, cysteine through phenylalanine, is 13 amino acids long. The sequence is cut down to CDR3 DNA, 39 bases in frame from base 1.